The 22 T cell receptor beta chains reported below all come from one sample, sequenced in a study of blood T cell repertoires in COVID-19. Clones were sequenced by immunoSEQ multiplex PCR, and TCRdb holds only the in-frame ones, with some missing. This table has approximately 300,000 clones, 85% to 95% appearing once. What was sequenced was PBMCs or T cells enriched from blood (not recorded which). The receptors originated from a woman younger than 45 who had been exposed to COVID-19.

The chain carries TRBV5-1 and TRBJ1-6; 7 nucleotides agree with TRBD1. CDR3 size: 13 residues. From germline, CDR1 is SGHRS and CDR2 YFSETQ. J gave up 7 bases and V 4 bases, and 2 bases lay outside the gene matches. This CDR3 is CASSTGANSPLHF. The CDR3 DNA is TGCGCCAGCAGCACAGGGGCGAATTCACCCCTCCACTTT.

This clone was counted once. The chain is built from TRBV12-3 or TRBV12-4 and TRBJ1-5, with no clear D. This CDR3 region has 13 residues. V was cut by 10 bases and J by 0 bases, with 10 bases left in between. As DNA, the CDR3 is TGTGCCACCAGCGGTTATAGCAATCAGCCCCAGCATTTT. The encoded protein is CATSGYSNQPQHF.

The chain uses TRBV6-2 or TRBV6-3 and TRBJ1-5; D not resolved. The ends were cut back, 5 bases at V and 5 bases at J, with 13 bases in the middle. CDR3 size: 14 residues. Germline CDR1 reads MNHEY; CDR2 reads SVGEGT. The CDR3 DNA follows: TGTGCCAGCAGTGCGCGGGGATGGGATCAGCCCCAGCATTTT. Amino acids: CASSARGWDQPQHF.

Here the CDR3 reads CASSRAGRMNTEAFF. Written as DNA, the CDR3 is TGCGCCAGCAGCCGGGCGGGGCGGATGAACACTGAAGCTTTCTTT. The V gene is TRBV5-1, the J gene TRBJ1-1, with a possible D match to TRBD1 (5 bases). Germline V lookup: CDR1 SGHRS, CDR2 YFSETQ. With 4 bases removed from V and 0 bases from J, the gap between germline ends came to 13 bases. This CDR3 spans 15 amino acids.

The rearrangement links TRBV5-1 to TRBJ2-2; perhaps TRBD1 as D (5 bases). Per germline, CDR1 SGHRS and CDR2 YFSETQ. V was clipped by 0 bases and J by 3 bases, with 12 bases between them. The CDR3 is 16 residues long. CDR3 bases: TGCGCCAGCAGCTTGGGGGGCAGAGTGTACACCGGGGAGCTGTTTTTT. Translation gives CASSLGGRVYTGELFF. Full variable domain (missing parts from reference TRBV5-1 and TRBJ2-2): KAGVTQTPRYLIKTRGQQVTLSCSPISGHRSVSWYQQTPGQGLQFLFEYFSETQRNKGNFPGRFSGRQFSNSRSEMNVSTLELGDSALYLCASSLGGRVYTGELFFGEGSRLTVL.

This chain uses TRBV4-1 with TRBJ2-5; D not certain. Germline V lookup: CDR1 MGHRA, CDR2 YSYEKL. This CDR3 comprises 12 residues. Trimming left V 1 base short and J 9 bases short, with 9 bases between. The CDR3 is CASSQGGRSQYF. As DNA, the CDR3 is TGCGCCAGCAGCCAAGGAGGTCGTTCCCAGTACTTC.

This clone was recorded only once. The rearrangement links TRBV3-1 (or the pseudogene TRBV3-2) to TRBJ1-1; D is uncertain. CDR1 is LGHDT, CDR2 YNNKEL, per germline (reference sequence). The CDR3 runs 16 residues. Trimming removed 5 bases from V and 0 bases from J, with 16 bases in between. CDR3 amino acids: CASSSQSHRMNTEAFF. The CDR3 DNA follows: TGTGCCAGCAGCTCTCAGTCTCACAGAATGAACACTGAAGCTTTCTTT.

The CDR3 nucleotides read TGTGCCAGCTCACTTGGGACAGTCCAAAACTATGGCTACACCTTC. Translation gives CASSLGTVQNYGYTF. The chain is built from TRBV18 and TRBJ1-2; 7 bases align to TRBD1. The V gene end was trimmed by 4 bases and the J gene end by 2 bases; junction bases not matched to a gene: 7. The V gene's germline CDR1 is KGHSH and CDR2 LQKENI. The CDR3 runs to 15 residues. Drawing the rest from reference TRBV18 and TRBJ1-2, the complete variable domain is NAGVMQNPRHLVRRRGQEARLRCSPMKGHSHVYWYRQLPEEGLKFMVYLQKENIIDESGMPKERFSAEFPKEGPSILRIQQVVRGDSAAYFCASSLGTVQNYGYTFGSGTRLTVV.

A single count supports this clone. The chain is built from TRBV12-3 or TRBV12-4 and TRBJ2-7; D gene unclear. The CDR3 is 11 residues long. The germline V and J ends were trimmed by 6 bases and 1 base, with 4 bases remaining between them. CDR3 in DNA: TGTGCCAGCAGCCAATCCTACGAGCAGTACTTC. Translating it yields CASSQSYEQYF.

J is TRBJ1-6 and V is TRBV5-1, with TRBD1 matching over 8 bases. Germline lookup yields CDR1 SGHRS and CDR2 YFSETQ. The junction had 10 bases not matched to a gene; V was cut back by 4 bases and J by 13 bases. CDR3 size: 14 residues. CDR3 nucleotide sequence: TGCGCCAGCAGCCTCCGGGACAGGCAATCCCCCCTCCACTTT. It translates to CASSLRDRQSPLHF.

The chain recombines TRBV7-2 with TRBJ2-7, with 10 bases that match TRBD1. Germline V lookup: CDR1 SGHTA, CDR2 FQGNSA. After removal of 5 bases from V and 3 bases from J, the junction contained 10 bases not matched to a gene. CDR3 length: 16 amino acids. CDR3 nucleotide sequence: TGTGCCAGCAGCGTAAAAGGACAGGGGGGGTACTACGAGCAGTACTTC. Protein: CASSVKGQGGYYEQYF.

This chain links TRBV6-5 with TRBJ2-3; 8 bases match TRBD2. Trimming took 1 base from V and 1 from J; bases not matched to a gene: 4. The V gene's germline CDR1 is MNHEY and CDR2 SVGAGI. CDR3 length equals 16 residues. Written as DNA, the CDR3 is TGTGCCAGCAGTTACTGGACTAGCCGACGCACAGATACGCAGTATTTT. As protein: CASSYWTSRRTDTQYF.

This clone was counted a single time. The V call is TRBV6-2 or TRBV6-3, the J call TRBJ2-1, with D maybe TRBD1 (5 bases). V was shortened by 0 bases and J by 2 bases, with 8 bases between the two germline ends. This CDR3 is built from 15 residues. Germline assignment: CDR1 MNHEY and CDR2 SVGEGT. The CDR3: CASSYSRVAYNEQFF. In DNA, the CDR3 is TGTGCCAGCAGTTACTCCAGGGTGGCCTACAATGAGCAGTTCTTC.

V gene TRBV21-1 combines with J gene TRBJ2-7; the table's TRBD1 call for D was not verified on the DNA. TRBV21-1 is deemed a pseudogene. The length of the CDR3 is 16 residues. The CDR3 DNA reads TGTGCCAGCAGCAAATCACTCGTAAAGGGGTTCTACGAGCAGTACTTC. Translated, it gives CASSKSLVKGFYEQYF.

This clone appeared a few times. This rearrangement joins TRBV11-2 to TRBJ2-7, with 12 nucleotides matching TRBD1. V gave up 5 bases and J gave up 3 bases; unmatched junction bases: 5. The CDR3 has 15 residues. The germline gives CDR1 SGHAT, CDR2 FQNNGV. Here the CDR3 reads CASSPGTGGDYEQYF. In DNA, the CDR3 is TGTGCCAGCAGCCCCGGGACAGGGGGCGACTACGAGCAGTACTTC.

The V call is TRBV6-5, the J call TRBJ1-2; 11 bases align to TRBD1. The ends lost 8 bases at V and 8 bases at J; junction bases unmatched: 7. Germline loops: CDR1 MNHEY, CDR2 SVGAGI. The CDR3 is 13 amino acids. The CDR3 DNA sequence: TGTGCCAGCTCACGGACAGGGGGCGCGGGCTACACCTTC. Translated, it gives CASSRTGGAGYTF.

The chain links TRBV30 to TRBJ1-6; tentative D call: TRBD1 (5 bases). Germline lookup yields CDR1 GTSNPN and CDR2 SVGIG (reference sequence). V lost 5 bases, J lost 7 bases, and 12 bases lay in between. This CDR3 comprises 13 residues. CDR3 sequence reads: CAWGGQGNSPLHF. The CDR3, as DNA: TGTGCCTGGGGAGGCCAGGGCAATTCACCCCTCCACTTT.

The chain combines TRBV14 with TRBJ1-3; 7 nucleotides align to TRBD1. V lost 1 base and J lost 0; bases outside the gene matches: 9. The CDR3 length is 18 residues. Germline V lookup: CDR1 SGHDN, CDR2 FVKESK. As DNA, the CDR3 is TGTGCCAGCAGCCAAGCTGAAAACAGGGACAGCTCTGGAAACACCATATATTTT. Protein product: CASSQAENRDSSGNTIYF.

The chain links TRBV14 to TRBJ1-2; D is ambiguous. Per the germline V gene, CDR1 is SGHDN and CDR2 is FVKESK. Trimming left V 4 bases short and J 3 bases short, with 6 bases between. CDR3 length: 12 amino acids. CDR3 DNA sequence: TGTGCCAGCAGCCCCGGGGACTATGGCTACACCTTC. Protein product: CASSPGDYGYTF.

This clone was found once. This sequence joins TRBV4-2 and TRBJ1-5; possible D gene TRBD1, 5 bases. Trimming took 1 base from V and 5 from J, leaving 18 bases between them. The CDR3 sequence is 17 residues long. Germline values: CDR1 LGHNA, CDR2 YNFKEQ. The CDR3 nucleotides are TGTGCCAGCAGCCAAGTTGCAGGGCCCACCGGAGATCAGCCCCAGCATTTT. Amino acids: CASSQVAGPTGDQPQHF.

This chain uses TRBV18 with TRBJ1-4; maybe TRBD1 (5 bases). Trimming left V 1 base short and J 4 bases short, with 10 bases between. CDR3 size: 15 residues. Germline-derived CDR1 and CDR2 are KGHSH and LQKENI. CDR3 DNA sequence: TGTGCCAGCTCACCACGACAGCCTGTTAATGAAAAACTGTTTTTT. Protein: CASSPRQPVNEKLFF.

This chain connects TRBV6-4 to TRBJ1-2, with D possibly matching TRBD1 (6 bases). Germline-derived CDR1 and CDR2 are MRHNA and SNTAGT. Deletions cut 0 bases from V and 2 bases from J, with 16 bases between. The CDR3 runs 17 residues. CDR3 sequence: CASSDSLSQGLNYGYTF. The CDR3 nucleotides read TGTGCCAGCAGTGACTCCCTCTCACAGGGCCTGAACTATGGCTACACCTTC.